The next 21 T cell receptor beta chains were all read from a single sample in a study of PD-1 blockade in classical Hodgkin lymphoma. Time point reported: cycle 4 day 1 (C4D1), after 5 to 7 weeks of nivolumab. After autologous stem cell transplantation all patients relapsed, and prior brentuximab vedotin exposure differed between cohorts. Measured with immunoSEQ multiplex PCR; TCRdb has only the in-frame clones, and not every one. The sample holds tens of thousands of clones, over 75% seen once. The starting material was peripheral blood mononuclear cells (PBMCs), obtained before the fourth cycle of nivolumab. These receptors came from a human donor with classical Hodgkin lymphoma.

This rearrangement joins TRBV30 to TRBJ2-3, with 8 bases identical to TRBD2. CDR1 is GTSNPN and CDR2 is SVGIG in the germline V gene (reference sequence). V was clipped by 0 bases and J by 0 bases; unmatched bases: 11. CDR3 size: 18 residues. The CDR3 reads CAWSVQWGLGASTDTQYF. CDR3 nucleotide sequence: TGTGCCTGGAGTGTACAGTGGGGACTAGGTGCTAGCACAGATACGCAGTATTTT.

The J gene is TRBJ2-5, the V gene TRBV11-2; tentative D call: TRBD1 (5 bases). The CDR3 is 14 amino acids. Germline V gene sequence: CDR1 SGHAT, CDR2 FQNNGV. The V end was cut by 4 bases, the J end by 5 bases, with 14 bases between. Written as DNA, the CDR3 is TGTGCCAGCAGCTCTCTGGGGCTAAGGGAGACCCAGTACTTC. Translation: CASSSLGLRETQYF.

The gene calls are TRBV2 and TRBJ2-3; D is possibly TRBD2 (7 bases). The CDR3 runs 17 residues. Trimming took off 4 bases at V and 0 bases at J, with 17 bases between the two ends. Germline V gene sequence: CDR1 SNHLY, CDR2 FYNNEI. The DNA of the CDR3 is TGTGCCAGCAGTGCTAGCAAGGGGGGGGCGAGCACAGATACGCAGTATTTT. Its protein product is CASSASKGGASTDTQYF.

This clone was recorded once. The chain is built from TRBV5-1 and TRBJ2-3; TRBD2 might be the D (6 bases). This CDR3 has 16 residues. Deletions cut 0 bases from V and 2 bases from J, with 13 bases between. Germline V gene lookup returns CDR1 SGHRS and CDR2 YFSETQ. The CDR3 nucleotides read TGCGCCAGCAGCTTGGGTCCGGGGGAGTTCACAGATACGCAGTATTTT. Translating it yields CASSLGPGEFTDTQYF.

Within the sample, this clone is medium-sized. The chain uses TRBV7-8 and TRBJ1-1; TRBD1 is a possible D gene (5 bases). The CDR3 has 14 amino acids. Trimming took 2 bases from V and 4 from J, leaving 11 bases between them. Germline assignment: CDR1 SGHVS and CDR2 FQNEAQ. CDR3 region: CASSLMGPSTEAFF. The CDR3, as DNA: TGTGCCAGCAGCTTAATGGGGCCCAGCACTGAAGCTTTCTTT.

This clone was found many times. CDR3 sequence (DNA): TGTGCCAGCAGCACAGGGGGTGCTGGAAACACCATATATTTT. Protein sequence: CASSTGGAGNTIYF. The chain couples TRBV7-9 to TRBJ1-3; TRBD1 agrees at 8 bases. Trimming removed 5 bases from V and 2 bases from J; junction bases left unmatched: 2. The CDR3 is made up of 14 amino acids. Germline loops: CDR1 SEHNR, CDR2 FQNEAQ (reference sequence).

J is TRBJ2-7 and V is TRBV2; a weak D match, TRBD1 (5 bases). V gave up 1 base and J gave up 13 bases, with 14 bases separating them. Germline lookup yields CDR1 SNHLY and CDR2 FYNNEI. This CDR3 spans 12 amino acids. CDR3 DNA sequence: TGTGCCAGCAGTGAAGTTGAGGCAGGGAAATACTTC. Protein sequence: CASSEVEAGKYF.

The chain combines TRBV7-9 with TRBJ1-1, with D unclear. Trimming took off 5 bases at V and 8 bases at J, with 15 bases between the two ends. CDR3 length: 13 residues. Germline V gene lookup returns CDR1 SEHNR and CDR2 FQNEAQ (reference sequence). CDR3 region: CASSRRTGAEAFF. DNA of the CDR3: TGTGCCAGCAGCCGGAGGACGGGAGCAGAAGCTTTCTTT.

The V call is TRBV6-5, the J call TRBJ1-2; D might be TRBD1 (6 bases). V gave up 3 bases and J gave up 4 bases, with 12 bases separating them. Germline values: CDR1 MNHEY, CDR2 SVGAGI. CDR3 length: 14 amino acids. The CDR3 DNA reads as TGTGCCAGCAGTTATAAGGGGGGAGGCTATGGCTACACCTTC. This codes for CASSYKGGGYGYTF.

The CDR3 region has the DNA TGCGCCAGCAGCGATAGACTAGCGGGGAAATACGAGCAGTACTTC. This translates into CASSDRLAGKYEQYF. The V and J genes are TRBV5-1 and TRBJ2-7; TRBD2 agrees at 11 bases. Per germline, CDR1 SGHRS and CDR2 YFSETQ. This CDR3 is built from 15 residues. J gave up 4 bases and V 4 bases, and 7 bases lay outside the gene matches.

This chain uses TRBV18 with TRBJ1-2; D remains unclear. CDR1 is KGHSH and CDR2 is LQKENI in the germline V gene. This CDR3 has 14 amino acids. The germline V and J ends were trimmed by 2 bases and 4 bases, with 11 bases remaining between them. The CDR3 reads CASSPGGGTYGYTF. The CDR3 DNA reads as TGTGCCAGCTCACCAGGTGGCGGCACCTATGGCTACACCTTC.

The J gene is TRBJ2-2, the V gene TRBV28; 11 nucleotides match TRBD2. Germline lookup yields CDR1 MDHEN and CDR2 SYDVKM. The ends lost 4 bases at V and 8 bases at J; junction bases unmatched: 15. The CDR3 sequence is 18 residues long. The CDR3 sequence is CASSSLLTSGVASGELFF. DNA for the CDR3: TGTGCCAGCAGTTCCCTCCTGACTAGCGGGGTTGCATCGGGGGAGCTGTTTTTT. The variable domain in full, with the rest retrieved from reference TRBV28 and TRBJ2-2, is DVKVTQSSRYLVKRTGEKVFLECVQDMDHENMFWYRQDPGLGLRLIYFSYDVKMKEKGDIPEGYSVSREKKERFSLILESASTNQTSMYLCASSSLLTSGVASGELFFGEGSRLTVL.

This clone was detected once. The chain couples TRBV13 to TRBJ2-7, with 13 bases matching TRBD2. The germline CDR1 and CDR2 sequences are PRHDT and FYEKMQ (reference sequence). V dropped 5 bases and J dropped 6; count of bases not matched to a gene: 4. The CDR3 contains 14 residues. CDR3 coding DNA: TGTGCCAGCAGCACTAGCGGGGGGGCCTCCGAGCAGTACTTC. The encoded protein is CASSTSGGASEQYF.

V is TRBV4-2 and J is TRBJ2-3, with TRBD2 identical over 15 bases. V was clipped by 4 bases and J by 2 bases; unmatched bases: 7. The germline V gene has CDR1 LGHNA and CDR2 YNFKEQ. The length of the CDR3 is 18 residues. The CDR3 loop reads CASSLPGLAGGNTDTQYF. DNA for the CDR3: TGTGCCAGCAGCCTCCCGGGACTAGCGGGGGGCAACACAGATACGCAGTATTTT.

In nucleotides, the CDR3 is TGTGCCAGCAGTTTGGGACTTTCGTCCTACGAGCAGTACTTC. Residues: CASSLGLSSYEQYF. The J gene is TRBJ2-7, the V gene TRBV27; D possibly corresponds to TRBD2 (6 bases). CDR3 length equals 14 residues. Looked up from germline, CDR1 is MNHEY and CDR2 is SMNVEV (reference sequence). Trimming took off 3 bases at V and 1 base at J, with 10 bases between the two ends.

The V gene is TRBV5-4, the J gene TRBJ1-6, with a weak D call TRBD1 (5 bases). From germline, CDR1 is SGHNT and CDR2 YYREEE (reference sequence). This CDR3 contains 15 residues. Trimming stripped 0 bases from V and 8 bases from J, with 12 bases between. CDR3 nucleotides: TGTGCCAGCAGCTTGGGGCCGGGACCGCATTCACCCCTCCACTTT. It is translated as CASSLGPGPHSPLHF.

The CDR3 DNA reads as TGTGCCAGCAGCCCCCCGATAGCGGGGGGAATCTATGAGCAGTTCTTC. It translates to CASSPPIAGGIYEQFF. The gene calls are TRBV13 and TRBJ2-1; 10 bases line up with TRBD2. Germline V lookup: CDR1 PRHDT, CDR2 FYEKMQ (reference sequence). CDR3 length: 16 residues. Germline trimming cut 5 bases from V and 8 bases from J; bases unmatched to any gene: 12.

This clone was seen only once. CDR3 protein: CASNIDRAVLGYTF. In DNA form, the CDR3 reads TGTGCCAGCAATATTGACAGGGCCGTTTTGGGCTACACCTTC. The J gene is TRBJ1-2, the V gene TRBV6-6; TRBD1 agrees at 7 bases. V was clipped by 7 bases and J by 8 bases; unmatched bases: 13. CDR1 is MNHNY, CDR2 SVGAGI, per germline (reference sequence). The CDR3 is 14 residues long.

V and J are TRBV28 and TRBJ1-1; 7 bases line up with TRBD1. V lost 6 bases and J lost 3; bases outside the gene matches: 7. The CDR3 is 14 residues long. From germline, CDR1 is MDHEN and CDR2 SYDVKM. DNA of the CDR3: TGTGCCAGCAGCTCCAGACAGGGTTACACTGAAGCTTTCTTT. Translating it yields CASSSRQGYTEAFF.

The rearrangement uses TRBV5-8 and TRBJ1-1; D gene unclear. This CDR3 is 15 amino acids long. The germline V gene has CDR1 SGHTS and CDR2 YDEGEE. V dropped 2 bases and J dropped 1 base, with 12 bases sitting between them. The CDR3 sequence: CASSLFGVENTEAFF. CDR3 nucleotide sequence: TGTGCCAGCAGCTTATTTGGCGTCGAGAACACTGAAGCTTTCTTT. Combining the CDR3 with reference TRBV5-8 and TRBJ1-1 gives the whole variable domain EAGVTQSPTHLIKTRGQQATLRCSPISGHTSVYWYQQALGLGLQFLLWYDEGEERNRGNFPPRFSGRQFPNYSSELNVNALELEDSALYLCASSLFGVENTEAFFGQGTRLTVV.

V is TRBV21-1 and J is TRBJ1-1. TRBV21-1 is a pseudogene segment. This CDR3 is built from 15 residues. CDR3 bases: TGTGCCAGCAGCAAAGAGCGGGGAGAGAACACTGAAGCTTTCTTT. As protein: CASSKERGENTEAFF.